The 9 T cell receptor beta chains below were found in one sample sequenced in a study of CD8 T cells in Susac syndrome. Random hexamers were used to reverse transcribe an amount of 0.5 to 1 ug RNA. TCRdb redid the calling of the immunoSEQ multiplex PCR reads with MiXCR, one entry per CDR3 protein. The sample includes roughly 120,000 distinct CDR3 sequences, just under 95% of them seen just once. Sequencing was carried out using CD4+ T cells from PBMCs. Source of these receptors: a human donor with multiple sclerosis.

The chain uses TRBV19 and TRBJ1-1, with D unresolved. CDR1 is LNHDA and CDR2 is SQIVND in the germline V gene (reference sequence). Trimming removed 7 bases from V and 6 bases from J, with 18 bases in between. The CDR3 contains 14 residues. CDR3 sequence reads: CASIPGLLLSEAFF. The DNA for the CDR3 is TGTGCCAGTATCCCGGGGTTGCTTTTATCTGAAGCTTTCTTT.

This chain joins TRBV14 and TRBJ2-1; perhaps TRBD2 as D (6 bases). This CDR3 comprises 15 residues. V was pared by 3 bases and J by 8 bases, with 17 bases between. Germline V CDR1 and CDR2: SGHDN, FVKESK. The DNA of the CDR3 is TGTGCCAGCAGCCAGCAACTTCTCGGAGGGGATGAGCAGTTCTTC. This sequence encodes CASSQQLLGGDEQFF. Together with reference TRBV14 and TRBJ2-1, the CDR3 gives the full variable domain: EAGVTQFPSHSVIEKGQTVTLRCDPISGHDNLYWYRRVMGKEIKFLLHFVKESKQDESGMPNNRFLAERTGGTYSTLKVQPAELEDSGVYFCASSQQLLGGDEQFFGPGTRLTVL.

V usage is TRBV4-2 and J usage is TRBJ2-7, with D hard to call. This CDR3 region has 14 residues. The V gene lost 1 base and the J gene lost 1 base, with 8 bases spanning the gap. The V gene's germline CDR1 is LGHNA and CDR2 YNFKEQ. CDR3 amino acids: CASSQGVQSYEQYF. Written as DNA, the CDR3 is TGTGCCAGCAGCCAAGGGGTTCAATCCTACGAGCAGTACTTC.

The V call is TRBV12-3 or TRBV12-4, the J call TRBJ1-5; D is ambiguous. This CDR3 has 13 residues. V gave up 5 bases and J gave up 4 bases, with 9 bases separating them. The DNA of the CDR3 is TGTGCCAGCAGTCCCCGAAGAAATCAGCCCCAGCATTTT. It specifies CASSPRRNQPQHF.

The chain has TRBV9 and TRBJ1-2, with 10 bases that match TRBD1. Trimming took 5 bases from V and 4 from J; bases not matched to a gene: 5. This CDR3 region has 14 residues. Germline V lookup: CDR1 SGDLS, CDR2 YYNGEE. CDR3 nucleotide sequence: TGTGCCAGCAGTCCGGACAGGGGGTCCTATGGCTACACCTTC. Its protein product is CASSPDRGSYGYTF. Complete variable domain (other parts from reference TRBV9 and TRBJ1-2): DSGVTQTPKHLITATGQRVTLRCSPRSGDLSVYWYQQSLDQGLQFLIQYYNGEERAKGNILERFSAQQFPDLHSELNLSSLELGDSALYFCASSPDRGSYGYTFGSGTRLTVV.

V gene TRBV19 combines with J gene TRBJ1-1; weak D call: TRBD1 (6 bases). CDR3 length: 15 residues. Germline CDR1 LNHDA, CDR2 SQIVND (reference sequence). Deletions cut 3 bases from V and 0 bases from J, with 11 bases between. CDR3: CASSMGGALNTEAFF. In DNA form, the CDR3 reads TGTGCCAGTAGTATGGGGGGCGCTCTGAACACTGAAGCTTTCTTT.

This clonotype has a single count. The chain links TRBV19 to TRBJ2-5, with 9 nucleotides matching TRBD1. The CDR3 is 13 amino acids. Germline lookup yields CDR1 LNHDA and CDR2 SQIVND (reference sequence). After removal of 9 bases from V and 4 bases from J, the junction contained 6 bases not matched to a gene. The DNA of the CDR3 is TGTGCCAGCCGGGACAGGGTACGAGAGACCCAGTACTTC. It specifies CASRDRVRETQYF.

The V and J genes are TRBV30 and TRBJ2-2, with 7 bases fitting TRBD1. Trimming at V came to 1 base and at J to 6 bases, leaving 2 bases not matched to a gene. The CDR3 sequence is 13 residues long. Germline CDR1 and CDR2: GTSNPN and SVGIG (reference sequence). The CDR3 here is CAWSDRGSGELFF. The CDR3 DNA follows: TGTGCCTGGAGTGACAGGGGTTCCGGGGAGCTGTTTTTT.

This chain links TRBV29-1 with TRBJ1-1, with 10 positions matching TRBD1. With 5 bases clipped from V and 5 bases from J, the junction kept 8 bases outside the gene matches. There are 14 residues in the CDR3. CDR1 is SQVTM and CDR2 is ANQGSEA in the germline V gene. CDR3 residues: CSVSAGQGRTEAFF. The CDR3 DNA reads TGCAGCGTTTCCGCGGGACAGGGGAGAACTGAAGCTTTCTTT.